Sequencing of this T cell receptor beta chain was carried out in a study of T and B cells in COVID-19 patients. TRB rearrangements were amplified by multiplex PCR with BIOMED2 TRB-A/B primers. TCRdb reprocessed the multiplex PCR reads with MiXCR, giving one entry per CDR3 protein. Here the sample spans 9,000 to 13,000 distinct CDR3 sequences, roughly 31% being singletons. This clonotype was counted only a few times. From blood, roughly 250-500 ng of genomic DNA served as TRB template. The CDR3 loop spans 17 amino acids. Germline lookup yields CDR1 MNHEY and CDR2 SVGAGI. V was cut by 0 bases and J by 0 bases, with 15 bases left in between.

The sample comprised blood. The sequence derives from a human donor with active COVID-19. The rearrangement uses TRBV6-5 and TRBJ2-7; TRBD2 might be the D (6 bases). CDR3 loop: CASSYSKGTAHSYEQYF. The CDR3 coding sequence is TGTGCCAGCAGTTACTCCAAAGGGACTGCTCACTCCTACGAGCAGTACTTC.